This T cell receptor (beta chain) derives from a study of T cell responses to AZD1222 COVID-19 vaccine. Whole-study findings and limits: The study sampled repertoires only after the peak T cell response. At study baseline, merely five or six AZD1222 recipients were seropositive.

Germline CDR1 and CDR2: MNHEY and SMNVEV (reference sequence). The CDR3 is 16 residues long. Trimming took off 5 bases at V and 0 bases at J, with 14 bases between the two ends. Notes on this clone: Its antigen is not known.

TCRdb's table, derived via immunoSEQ multiplex PCR, lists solely in-frame clones and lacks some. The table has 160,000 or so clones, approximately 90% seen once; the top ten hold approximately 4%. This sample comprised peripheral blood, obtained 28 days after the second dose of the MenACWY control vaccine. The chain is built from TRBV27 and TRBJ1-5; D gene unclear. This clonotype was obtained from an adult who received the MenACWY meningococcal vaccine as a control. The CDR3 loop is CASSPSRGDSNQPQHF. In DNA form, the CDR3 reads TGTGCCAGCAGTCCAAGCCGCGGGGATAGCAATCAGCCCCAGCATTTT.